This T cell receptor beta chain was identified during a study of T cell responses to AZD1222 COVID-19 vaccine. Study-level findings and limits: There were mostly white British donors and more females than males, and clonal diversity was possibly underestimated.

Produced via immunoSEQ multiplex PCR; TCRdb's table is partial and in-frame only. The profile covers around 120,000 clones, with about 91% appearing a single time and approximately 10% taken by the ten largest. Looked up from germline, CDR1 is LNHDA and CDR2 is SQIVND (reference sequence). V shed 1 base and J shed 3 bases, with 12 bases lying between them. This CDR3 is built from 15 residues. About this clone itself: Its cognate antigen is unknown.

The chain employs TRBV19 and TRBJ1-1, with a weak D call TRBD1 (6 bases). The receptor's source is an adult in good health. The sample in question was peripheral blood, obtained on day 0 of AZD1222 vaccination. CDR3 protein: CASSIGVGGDTEAFF. The DNA of the CDR3 is TGTGCCAGTAGTATAGGAGTAGGGGGTGACACTGAAGCTTTCTTT. Together with reference TRBV19 and TRBJ1-1, the CDR3 gives the full variable domain: DGGITQSPKYLFRKEGQNVTLSCEQNLNHDAMYWYRQDPGQGLRLIYYSQIVNDFQKGDIAEGYSVSREKKESFPLTVTSAQKNPTAFYLCASSIGVGGDTEAFFGQGTRLTVV.